A selection of T cell receptor beta chains follows, all from one sample in a study of blood T cells in healthy people across ages. From the 5' RACE reads, TCRdb called clonotypes with MiXCR, one entry per CDR3 protein. Among about 1,000,000 distinct CDR3 sequences, 35% to 55% were seen once, and the ten largest hold under 20%. The sequencing input was blood. These receptors all stem from a woman in her sixties or seventies in good health. CDR3s include the opening cysteine and the closing phenylalanine or tryptophan. Fields, in order: CDR3 protein, CDR3 DNA, D gene, J gene, clone size, V gene. A D gene is named only where the DNA matches it firmly. A clone size is listed for some rows: how often the clone was seen (once, few, many), or a class if it is expanded.

CDR3 protein: CSARDGEGRGNYGYTF
CDR3 DNA: TGCAGTGCTAGAGATGGCGAGGGCCGAGGAAACTATGGCTACACCTTC
D gene: NA
J gene: TRBJ1-2
clone size: NA
V gene: TRBV20-1

CDR3 protein: CASSYPTALAHNEQFF
CDR3 DNA: TGTGCCAGCAGTTACCCTACGGCGCTAGCCCATAATGAGCAGTTCTTC
D gene: NA
J gene: TRBJ2-1
clone size: NA
V gene: TRBV6-5

CDR3 protein: CASSLADRPNQPQHF
CDR3 DNA: TGTGCCAGCAGCTTGGCGGACAGACCCAATCAGCCCCAGCATTTT
D gene: NA
J gene: TRBJ1-5
clone size: NA
V gene: TRBV5-6

CDR3 protein: CASKEGWGTDTQYF
CDR3 DNA: TGTGCCAGTAAGGAGGGTTGGGGCACAGATACGCAGTATTTT
D gene: NA
J gene: TRBJ2-3
clone size: NA
V gene: TRBV6-2/TRBV6-3

CDR3 protein: CASSEWSLGSYNEQFF
CDR3 DNA: TGTGCCAGCAGTGAATGGTCGCTAGGCTCCTACAATGAGCAGTTCTTC
D gene: NA
J gene: TRBJ2-1
clone size: NA
V gene: TRBV2

CDR3 protein: CASSSSGTGSLETQYF
CDR3 DNA: TGTGCCAGCAGCTCCTCCGGGACAGGGTCGTTAGAGACCCAGTACTTC
D gene: TRBD1
J gene: TRBJ2-5
clone size: NA
V gene: TRBV7-2

CDR3 protein: CASSRGEGGASNQPQHF
CDR3 DNA: TGTGCCAGCAGTCGGGGGGAGGGTGGAGCGAGCAATCAGCCCCAGCATTTT
D gene: NA
J gene: TRBJ1-5
clone size: NA
V gene: TRBV28

CDR3 protein: CAIKGGPSNEQYF
CDR3 DNA: TGTGCCATCAAAGGTGGGCCATCCAATGAGCAGTACTTC
D gene: NA
J gene: TRBJ2-5
clone size: NA
V gene: TRBV10-3

CDR3 protein: CSVERVDTQYF
CDR3 DNA: TGCAGCGTTGAGAGGGTAGATACGCAGTATTTT
D gene: NA
J gene: TRBJ2-3
clone size: NA
V gene: TRBV29-1

CDR3 protein: CASTHGTLYNEQFF
CDR3 DNA: TGTGCCAGCACTCACGGGACTCTCTACAATGAGCAGTTCTTC
D gene: NA
J gene: TRBJ2-1
clone size: few
V gene: TRBV27

CDR3 protein: CASSYSRTGETGELFF
CDR3 DNA: TGTGCCAGCAGTTACTCGCGGACAGGGGAAACCGGGGAGCTGTTTTTT
D gene: TRBD1
J gene: TRBJ2-2
clone size: NA
V gene: TRBV6-2/TRBV6-3